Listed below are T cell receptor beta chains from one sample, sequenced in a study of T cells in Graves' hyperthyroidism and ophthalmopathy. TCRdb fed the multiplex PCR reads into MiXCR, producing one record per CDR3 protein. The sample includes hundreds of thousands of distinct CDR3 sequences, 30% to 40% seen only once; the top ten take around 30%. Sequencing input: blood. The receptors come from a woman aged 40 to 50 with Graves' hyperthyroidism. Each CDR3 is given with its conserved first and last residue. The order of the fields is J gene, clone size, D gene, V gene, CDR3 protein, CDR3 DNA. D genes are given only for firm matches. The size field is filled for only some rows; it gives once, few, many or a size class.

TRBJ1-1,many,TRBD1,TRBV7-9,CASSPGTGYTEAFF,TGTGCCAGCAGCCCCGGGACAGGGTACACTGAAGCTTTCTTT
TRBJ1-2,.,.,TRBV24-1,CATSDFGSGQIGYTF,TGTGCCACCAGTGATTTCGGTTCAGGTCAGATTGGCTACACCTTC
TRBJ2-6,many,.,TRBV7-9,CASNRGARANVLTF,TGTGCCAGCAATCGAGGGGCGCGGGCCAACGTCCTGACTTTC
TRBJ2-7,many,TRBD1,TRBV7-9,CASSLAQGASYEQYF,TGTGCCAGCAGCTTAGCACAGGGGGCGAGCTACGAGCAGTACTTC
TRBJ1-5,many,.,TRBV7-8,CASSLEGRGAYQPQHF,TGTGCCAGCAGCCTGGAGGGGCGAGGGGCGTATCAGCCCCAGCATTTT
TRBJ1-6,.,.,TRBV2,CASSPVRGENSPLHF,TGTGCCAGCAGTCCCGTAAGGGGCGAGAATTCACCCCTCCACTTT
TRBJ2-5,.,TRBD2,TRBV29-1,CSGEAGGETQYF,TGCAGCGGTGAAGCGGGAGGTGAGACCCAGTACTTC
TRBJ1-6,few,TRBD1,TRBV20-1,CSARDWVTGEDSPLHF,TGCAGTGCTAGAGATTGGGTGACAGGGGAGGATTCACCCCTCCACTTT
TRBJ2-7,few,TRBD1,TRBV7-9,CASSKAIQGAGILTFYEQYF,TGTGCCAGCAGCAAAGCTATTCAGGGGGCAGGTATCCTTACTTTCTACGAGCAGTACTTC
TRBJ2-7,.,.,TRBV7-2,CASSLAQGTSGYKQYF,TGTGCCAGCAGTTTGGCCCAGGGAACATCGGGGTACAAGCAGTACTTC
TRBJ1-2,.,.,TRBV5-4,CASSPGPLGDYGYTF,TGTGCCAGCAGCCCCGGGCCACTAGGGGACTATGGCTACACCTTC
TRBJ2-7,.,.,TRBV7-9,CASSQDAGISSYEQYF,TGTGCCAGCAGCCAAGACGCGGGGATCAGCTCCTACGAGCAGTACTTC
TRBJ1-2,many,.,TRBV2,CANRLTGQANYGYTF,TGTGCCAATAGACTGACAGGCCAAGCTAACTATGGCTACACCTTC
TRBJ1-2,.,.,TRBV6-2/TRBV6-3,CASSFIGPLGGYTF,TGTGCCAGCAGTTTCATAGGGCCCCTCGGTGGCTACACCTTC
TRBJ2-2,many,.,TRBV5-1,CASSFYRDTGELFF,TGCGCCAGCAGCTTCTACAGGGACACCGGGGAGCTGTTTTTT
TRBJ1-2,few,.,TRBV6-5,CASSPPAGDYGYTF,TGTGCCAGCTCACCACCGGCAGGTGACTATGGCTACACCTTC
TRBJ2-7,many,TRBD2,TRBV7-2,CASSYGTSDYEQYF,TGTGCCAGCAGCTACGGGACTAGCGACTACGAGCAGTACTTC
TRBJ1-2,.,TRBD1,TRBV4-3,CASSQIAGTVPNYGYTF,TGCGCCAGCAGCCAAATAGCCGGGACAGTACCTAACTATGGCTACACCTTC
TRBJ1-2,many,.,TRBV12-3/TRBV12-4,CASSPEGVGYTF,TGTGCCAGCTCCCCCGAGGGGGTTGGCTACACCTTC
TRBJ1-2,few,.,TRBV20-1,CSAREQGGGGYTF,TGCAGTGCTAGAGAACAGGGAGGCGGAGGCTACACCTTC
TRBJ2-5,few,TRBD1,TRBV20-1,CSAAGTDPWETQYF,TGCAGTGCTGCAGGGACAGATCCTTGGGAGACCCAGTACTTC
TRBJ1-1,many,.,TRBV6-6,CASSSAGKDTEAFF,TGTGCCAGCAGTTCCGCCGGGAAGGACACTGAAGCTTTCTTT
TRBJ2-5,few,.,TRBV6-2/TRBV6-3,CATRGLGEMETQYF,TGTGCCACCAGGGGCTTGGGGGAAATGGAGACCCAGTACTTC
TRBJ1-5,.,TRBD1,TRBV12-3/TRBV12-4,CASSFFLGQYSNQPQHF,TGTGCCAGCAGTTTCTTCTTGGGACAGTATAGCAATCAGCCCCAGCATTTT
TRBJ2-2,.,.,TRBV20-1,CSALEQGGTGELFF,TGCAGTGCCTTAGAACAGGGTGGCACCGGGGAGCTGTTTTTT
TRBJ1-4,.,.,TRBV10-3,CAIGGGSSYNEKLFF,TGTGCCATCGGTGGGGGGAGCTCCTATAATGAAAAACTGTTTTTT
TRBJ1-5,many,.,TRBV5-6,CASSLLRGREPQHF,TGTGCCAGCAGCTTGCTCAGGGGAAGGGAGCCCCAGCATTTT
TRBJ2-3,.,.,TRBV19,CASSMGLDTQYF,TGTGCCAGTAGTATGGGGTTGGATACGCAGTATTTT
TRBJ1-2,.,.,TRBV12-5,CASGSPILNYGYTF,TGTGCTAGTGGTTCGCCAATCCTTAACTATGGCTACACCTTC
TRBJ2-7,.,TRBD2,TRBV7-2,CASGLAGYYEQYF,TGTGCCAGCGGCTTAGCGGGCTATTACGAGCAGTACTTC
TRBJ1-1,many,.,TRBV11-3,CASSSRTSDRMAEAFF,TGTGCCAGCAGCAGCAGAACGAGTGACAGGATGGCTGAAGCTTTCTTT
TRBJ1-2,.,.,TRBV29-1,CSVDWQGDGYTF,TGCAGCGTTGACTGGCAGGGAGATGGCTACACCTTC
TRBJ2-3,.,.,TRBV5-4,CASIKDSNTDTQYF,TGTGCCAGCATTAAGGACAGTAACACAGATACGCAGTATTTT